Below, one TCR beta chain is given with its context. Germline CDR1 MNHNS, CDR2 SASEGT. V gave up 3 bases and J gave up 7 bases; unmatched junction bases: 5. CDR3 length equals 14 residues. Assay used: immunoSEQ multiplex PCR; TCRdb lists only in-frame clones, some missing. The sample has some 130,000 clones; approximately 85% are singletons. The data derive from a study of blood T cell repertoires in COVID-19. Study overall: The origin of the acute and convalescent COVID-19 samples was the United States, Italy and Spain.

The sequence came from a human donor in a cohort sampled during active COVID-19. The chain joins TRBV6-1 to TRBJ2-1; 8 nucleotides line up with TRBD2. The sequenced sample consisted of peripheral blood. CDR3 residues: CASSEPSGFNEQFF. In nucleotides, the CDR3 is TGTGCCAGCAGTGAGCCTAGCGGGTTTAATGAGCAGTTCTTC.